These 2 T cell receptor beta chains were all obtained from the same sample, sequenced in a study of spatial heterogeneity in lung cancer. Time point denoted: sample taken at primary tumor resection. Overall study results and limits: It was found that expanded intratumoral alpha and beta TCR counts tracked tumor mutation counts.

Their specific antigens are unknown. TCRdb re-called the 5' RACE reads with MiXCR, one entry per CDR3 protein. Here the sample spans about 5,100 distinct CDR3 sequences, approximately 6.5% being singletons. This specimen consisted of lung tumor tissue, obtained at surgery. The receptors come from a male donor with early-stage non-small cell lung cancer.

This clonotype has more than one count but fewer than ten. The genes are TRBV9 and TRBJ2-2; tentative D call: TRBD2 (5 bases). Per the germline V gene, CDR1 is SGDLS and CDR2 is YYNGEE. V lost 2 bases and J lost 5, with 10 bases in between. This CDR3 is built from 14 residues. DNA for the CDR3: TGTGCCAGCAGCGTCCAACCGGGAACCGGGGAGCTGTTTTTT. Amino acid sequence: CASSVQPGTGELFF.

This clonotype came up many times. The V call is TRBV20-1, the J call TRBJ1-6, with D maybe TRBD1 (6 bases). The CDR3 is made up of 14 amino acids. Germline values: CDR1 DFQATT, CDR2 SNEGSKA (reference sequence). V was pared by 4 bases and J by 7 bases, with 14 bases between. The CDR3 region has the DNA TGCAGTGCTACCCACGGGGGCGGGAATTCACCCCTCCACTTT. It codes for CSATHGGGNSPLHF.